This T cell receptor beta chain was sequenced during a study of T-cell reconstitution after alpha-beta-depleted transplantation in children. It was with unique molecular identifiers that the TCRbeta library was prepared. One entry per CDR3 protein, called by TCRdb with MiXCR from the PCR reads. This sample has a few hundred thousand distinct CDR3 sequences, with around 27% found just once. The CDR3 is 14 amino acids. The germline V gene has CDR1 ENHRY and CDR2 SYGVKD. V was cut by 6 bases and J by 5 bases, with 16 bases left in between. Points from the study as a whole: Several hundred expanded graft clones reportedly supplied alpha-beta T cells about two months after transplant. Some patients' high day-60 TCRbeta diversity was attributed to recipient cells surviving conditioning. T-cell counts and diversity were attributed mostly to newly produced T cells one year after transplant.

Concerning this clonotype: Its matching antigen is unknown.

The V and J genes are TRBV10-3 and TRBJ1-2, with D possibly matching TRBD1 (5 bases). Source: PBMCs, taken before TCRalphabeta/CD19-depleted stem cell transplant. This clonotype was obtained from a boy younger than two with Wiskott-Aldrich syndrome, due to receive a stem cell transplant. CDR3 nucleotide sequence: TGTGCCATCAGCGGGACCGACCTCGGGTATGGCTACACCTTC. Translating it yields CAISGTDLGYGYTF.